Listed here are 15 T cell receptor beta chains from one sample, sequenced in a study of blood T cell repertoires in COVID-19. The protocol was immunoSEQ multiplex PCR, while the TCRdb copy is restricted to in-frame clones and leaves out a portion. The table includes 150,000 to 200,000 clones, 74% detected once. Input material: peripheral blood. The receptors derive from an elderly woman with acute or convalescent COVID-19.

The chain employs TRBV5-8 and TRBJ2-2; 8 positions agree with TRBD1. The CDR3 covers 15 residues. The J segment lost 7 bases and the V segment lost 2 bases, leaving 7 bases of the junction unmatched. Germline CDR1 SGHTS, CDR2 YDEGEE. The CDR3 bases are TGTGCCAGCAGCTTCCAGGGGGCGCATAGCGGGGAGCTGTTTTTT. It specifies CASSFQGAHSGELFF. Based on the CDR3 plus reference TRBV5-8 and TRBJ2-2, the full variable domain is EAGVTQSPTHLIKTRGQQATLRCSPISGHTSVYWYQQALGLGLQFLLWYDEGEERNRGNFPPRFSGRQFPNYSSELNVNALELEDSALYLCASSFQGAHSGELFFGEGSRLTVL.

CDR3 coding DNA: TGTGCCAGCAGTTACAGGTCGAGGGCCGATAATTCACCCCTCCACTTT. Encoded protein: CASSYRSRADNSPLHF. This chain joins TRBV6-5 and TRBJ1-6, with D unresolved. The V gene's germline CDR1 is MNHEY and CDR2 SVGAGI. The ends were cut back, 2 bases at V and 5 bases at J, with 13 bases in the middle. There are 16 residues in the CDR3.

This clone was recorded a few times. Here the CDR3 DNA reads TGTGCCAGCATGTTGGAGGTTAATGAAAAACTGTTTTTT. Its protein is CASMLEVNEKLFF. This chain joins TRBV28 and TRBJ1-4; D unresolved. Trimming took off 7 bases at V and 4 bases at J, with 10 bases between the two ends. The germline CDR1 and CDR2 sequences are MDHEN and SYDVKM. The CDR3 consists of 13 residues.

The J gene is TRBJ2-1, the V gene TRBV27; D is perhaps TRBD2 (5 bases). Germline V gives CDR1 MNHEY, CDR2 SMNVEV (reference sequence). V was clipped by 3 bases and J by 0 bases, with 9 bases between them. This CDR3 contains 15 residues. CDR3: CASSFFGNSYNEQFF. The CDR3 DNA reads as TGTGCCAGCAGTTTTTTCGGGAACTCCTACAATGAGCAGTTCTTC.

The sample holds one count of this clone. The chain combines TRBV12-3 or TRBV12-4 with TRBJ1-1; D perhaps matches TRBD1 (5 bases). The germline V and J ends were trimmed by 4 bases and 8 bases, with 8 bases remaining between them. CDR3 length: 11 residues. CDR3 sequence (DNA): TGTGCCAGCAGTTCAGGGTGGGAAGCTTTCTTT. This codes for CASSSGWEAFF.

This rearrangement joins TRBV5-6 to TRBJ2-3; 9 bases are shared with TRBD2. Germline V gene lookup returns CDR1 SGHDT and CDR2 YYEEEE. The CDR3 extends over 18 amino acids. V lost 0 bases to trimming and J lost 1 base; unmatched junction nucleotides: 9. The CDR3 coding sequence is TGTGCCAGCAGCTTGGGTTTTCTAGCGGGAACGGGCACAGATACGCAGTATTTT. Translating it yields CASSLGFLAGTGTDTQYF.

The chain employs TRBV5-4 and TRBJ2-4, with 9 bases matching TRBD1. CDR1 and CDR2 from the germline V gene are SGHNT and YYREEE (reference sequence). The CDR3 runs to 14 residues. Trimming removed 4 bases from V and 6 bases from J; junction bases left unmatched: 5. The CDR3 sequence: CASSQQGQGNIQYF. In DNA, the CDR3 is TGTGCCAGCAGCCAACAGGGACAGGGAAACATTCAGTACTTC.

J is TRBJ2-1 and V is TRBV28, with a tentative D call TRBD1 (6 bases). The germline V gene encodes CDR1 MDHEN and CDR2 SYDVKM. This CDR3 is 15 amino acids long. Between the trimmed V and J ends, which lost 9 bases and 6 bases, there was a span of 21 bases. The CDR3 nucleotides read TGTGCCAGTAGCGTTCCGGGGAGAGGGGGCAATGAGCAGTTCTTC. Protein sequence: CASSVPGRGGNEQFF.

The gene calls are TRBV10-3 and TRBJ1-5, with 7 bases lining up with TRBD1. After removal of 2 bases from V and 5 bases from J, the junction contained 3 bases not matched to a gene. This CDR3 comprises 14 residues. CDR1 and CDR2 (germline): ENHRY, SYGVKD. The CDR3: CAISEGQDYQPQHF. As DNA, the CDR3 is TGTGCCATCAGTGAGGGACAGGACTATCAGCCCCAGCATTTT.

This clone was picked up many times. The rearrangement uses TRBV6-5 and TRBJ2-7, with D perhaps matching TRBD1 (6 bases). V was clipped by 2 bases and J by 4 bases, with 12 bases between them. The germline V gene has CDR1 MNHEY and CDR2 SVGAGI. The CDR3 contains 14 residues. In DNA, the CDR3 is TGTGCCAGCAGTTACGGGGGCGAAGGATACGAGCAGTACTTC. Its translation is CASSYGGEGYEQYF.

The rearrangement links TRBV5-4 to TRBJ2-1, with D possibly TRBD2 on 6 matching bases. This CDR3 has 16 amino acids. Germline loops: CDR1 SGHNT, CDR2 YYREEE (reference sequence). The V and J ends lost 5 bases and 7 bases respectively, with 22 bases between them. CDR3 in amino acids: CASSLGVAGSRNEQFF. CDR3 nucleotides: TGTGCCAGCAGTCTGGGGGTGGCGGGAAGTCGAAATGAGCAGTTCTTC.

The chain combines TRBV9 with TRBJ2-5; tentatively, D is TRBD1 (5 bases). V gave up 4 bases and J gave up 5 bases, with 18 bases separating them. CDR3 size: 15 residues. The germline gives CDR1 SGDLS, CDR2 YYNGEE. The CDR3 DNA sequence: TGTGCCAGCAGCATCCGGGCCACAGGTCCCGAGACCCAGTACTTC. This encodes CASSIRATGPETQYF.

The chain uses TRBV27 and TRBJ2-2; D gene uncertain. Germline values: CDR1 MNHEY, CDR2 SMNVEV (reference sequence). CDR3 size: 14 residues. The V end was cut by 8 bases, the J end by 2 bases, with 12 bases between. The CDR3 DNA reads as TGTGCCAGCCACCTGAGGATTAACACCGGGGAGCTGTTTTTT. Amino acids: CASHLRINTGELFF.

The rearrangement uses TRBV19 and TRBJ2-5; 9 bases agree with TRBD1. The CDR3 is 17 amino acids. Germline V gives CDR1 LNHDA, CDR2 SQIVND (reference sequence). With V trimmed by 8 bases and J by 5 bases, 18 bases remained unmatched. In DNA, the CDR3 is TGTGCCAGTGCACTGGTCGGTGTTACAGGGGGCAGGGAGACCCAGTACTTC. Translated, it gives CASALVGVTGGRETQYF.

The J gene is TRBJ2-7, the V gene TRBV27; 7 positions agree with TRBD1. The V gene end was trimmed by 6 bases and the J gene end by 2 bases; junction bases not matched to a gene: 10. The germline CDR1 and CDR2 sequences are MNHEY and SMNVEV (reference sequence). The CDR3 is 15 amino acids. CDR3 protein: CASSPREGAAYEQYF. The CDR3, as DNA: TGTGCCAGCAGCCCTAGAGAGGGGGCGGCCTACGAGCAGTACTTC.